These T cell receptor beta chains were read from a single sample in a study of blood T cell repertoires in COVID-19. Only in-frame clones appear in the TCRdb table, and some are missing; sequencing was by immunoSEQ multiplex PCR. The sample records some 240,000 clones, 75% to 90% being singletons. Sequenced input: peripheral blood. These receptors originate from a woman in her 70s with COVID-19, enrolled during active disease. The CDR3 runs from the conserved cysteine through the conserved F or W. Each record gives: J gene, D gene, clone size, V gene, CDR3 DNA, CDR3 protein. D genes are given only for firm matches. Rows may omit the clone size; those that give it use once, few, many or a size class.

TRBJ1-1 TRBD1 . TRBV6-6 TGTGCCAGCAGTATACTTACAGGGGGCACTGAAGCTTTCTTT CASSILTGGTEAFF
TRBJ1-5 TRBD1 once TRBV20-1 TGCAGTGCTAGTCACGGACAGGGGGATCAGCCCCAGCATTTT CSASHGQGDQPQHF
TRBJ2-1 TRBD2 . TRBV10-3 TGTGCCATCAGCTCCGGACTAGCGGGAGGGTACAATGAGCAGTTCTTC CAISSGLAGGYNEQFF
TRBJ2-2 TRBD1 . TRBV2 TGTGCCAGCAGTGGACAGGGCGCAACCGGGGAGCTGTTTTTT CASSGQGATGELFF
TRBJ2-7 TRBD2 . TRBV6-6 TGTGCCAGCAGAGGACTAGCGGGAGTATACGAGCAGTACTTC CASRGLAGVYEQYF
TRBJ1-1 TRBD1 . TRBV5-4 TGTGCCAGCAGCTTGGGACAGGGGCGGATAAACACTGAAGCTTTCTTT CASSLGQGRINTEAFF
TRBJ1-2 TRBD1 . TRBV2 TGTGCCAGCAGTTTGACAGGGGCCACGAACTATGGCTACACCTTC CASSLTGATNYGYTF
TRBJ2-3 TRBD2 . TRBV4-1 TGCGCCAGCAGCCCAAGCGGGGACACAGATACGCAGTATTTT CASSPSGDTDTQYF
TRBJ2-5 TRBD2 once TRBV6-6 TGTGCCAGCAGGGCTGCTAGCGGGAGGGTAGGGGAGACCCAGTACTTC CASRAASGRVGETQYF
TRBJ1-2 TRBD1 . TRBV28 TGTGCCAGCAGTCGGACAGGGATTACAGGCGATGGCTACACCTTC CASSRTGITGDGYTF
TRBJ1-2 . . TRBV5-4 TGTGCCAGCAGCTTGGCACAGGAGTATGGCTACACCTTC CASSLAQEYGYTF
TRBJ1-6 . few TRBV4-2 TGTGCCAGCAAAAAAGACCAGACCCCCCGGGGTTCACCCCTCCACTTT CASKKDQTPRGSPLHF
TRBJ1-1 . . TRBV19 TGTGCCAGTAGTATTGGTAGTCCAACTGAAGCTTTCTTT CASSIGSPTEAFF
TRBJ1-1 . . TRBV19 TGTGCCAGTAGCCCTTTATCAGGTCCCACTGAAGCTTTCTTT CASSPLSGPTEAFF
TRBJ1-1 . . TRBV18 TGTGCCAGCTCGGCTGGGGGCTCTGATGTAGCTTTCTTT CASSAGGSDVAFF
TRBJ1-3 TRBD1 . TRBV30 TGTGCCTGGAGGCCCTGGACAGGGCGCTTTGGAAACACCATATATTTT CAWRPWTGRFGNTIYF
TRBJ2-1 TRBD2 . TRBV11-2 TGTGCCAGCAGCTTGGGGACTAGCGGGGAGTTGGATGGGAATGAGCAGTTCTTC CASSLGTSGELDGNEQFF
TRBJ1-3 . once TRBV15 TGTGCCACCAGCAGAGATGCAGGGGGAAACACCATATATTTT CATSRDAGGNTIYF
TRBJ1-1 . . TRBV11-2 TGTGCCAGCAGCTTAGGTCAAAGAGCGATCCACAGGGCTGAAGCTTTCTTT CASSLGQRAIHRAEAFF
TRBJ2-1 TRBD2 once TRBV6-5 TGTGTCAGCGGGAGGTTGAATGAGCAGTTCTTC CVSGRLNEQFF
TRBJ1-6 . . TRBV27 TGTGCCAGCAGGGCGGGGGCCTTAGCCGATTCACCCCTCCACTTT CASRAGALADSPLHF
TRBJ1-1 TRBD1 . TRBV9 TGTGCCAGCAGCGTAGATATGGCCGGGACAGACGGGGCTTTCTTT CASSVDMAGTDGAFF
TRBJ2-2 TRBD2 once TRBV7-9 TGTGCCAGCAGCTTATCGCTAGCGGGAGGATCCGGGGAGCTGTTTTTT CASSLSLAGGSGELFF
TRBJ2-7 TRBD1 few TRBV19 TGTGCCAGTAGTCCGGGACAGGGGATTACCTACGAGCAGTACTTC CASSPGQGITYEQYF
TRBJ2-7 TRBD1 . TRBV28 TGTGCCAGCAGTTTTCCCCGGACAGGGGATCCCTACGAGCAGTACTTC CASSFPRTGDPYEQYF
TRBJ1-1 TRBD1 . TRBV14 TGTGCCAGCAGCCGAGGGGACAGAATAAACACTGAAGCTTTCTTT CASSRGDRINTEAFF
TRBJ1-2 . . TRBV30 TGTGCCTGGACCCCCTCGAGGGTCGACTATGGCTACACCTTC CAWTPSRVDYGYTF
TRBJ1-3 . . TRBV18 TGTGCCAGCTCACCAGAAACAGGGCCGGAAAACACCATATATTTT CASSPETGPENTIYF
TRBJ1-5 . . TRBV7-9 TGTGCCAGCAGCGTCGGGAGCAATCAGCCCCAGCATTTT CASSVGSNQPQHF
TRBJ1-1 TRBD1 . TRBV28 TGTGCCAGCAGTCTCGGACAGGGGGAAGCTTTCTTT CASSLGQGEAFF
TRBJ1-2 TRBD1 . TRBV18 TGTGCCAGCTCACCTGGACAGGCTATAAACTATGGCTACACCTTC CASSPGQAINYGYTF
TRBJ2-5 . . TRBV10-1 TGCGCCAGCAGTGAGCAGGGGCTCTTATGGGCCCAGTACTTC CASSEQGLLWAQYF
TRBJ2-7 . . TRBV27 TGTGCCAGCAGTTTATCCAGGGGCGGCGAGCAGTACTTC CASSLSRGGEQYF
TRBJ2-7 TRBD2 . TRBV10-3 TGTCCCATCTGGGGTATGGGGGGGGGTGGGCCACGGGGGGCCTACGAGCAGTACTTC CPIWGMGGGGPRGAYEQYF
TRBJ1-3 . . TRBV14 TGTGCCAGCAGCCACCCAGGAGGTTCTGGAAACACCATATATTTT CASSHPGGSGNTIYF
TRBJ2-1 TRBD1 . TRBV7-7 TGTGCTAGCAGCTTAGGACAGGGGGTCGATGAGCAGTTCTTC CASSLGQGVDEQFF